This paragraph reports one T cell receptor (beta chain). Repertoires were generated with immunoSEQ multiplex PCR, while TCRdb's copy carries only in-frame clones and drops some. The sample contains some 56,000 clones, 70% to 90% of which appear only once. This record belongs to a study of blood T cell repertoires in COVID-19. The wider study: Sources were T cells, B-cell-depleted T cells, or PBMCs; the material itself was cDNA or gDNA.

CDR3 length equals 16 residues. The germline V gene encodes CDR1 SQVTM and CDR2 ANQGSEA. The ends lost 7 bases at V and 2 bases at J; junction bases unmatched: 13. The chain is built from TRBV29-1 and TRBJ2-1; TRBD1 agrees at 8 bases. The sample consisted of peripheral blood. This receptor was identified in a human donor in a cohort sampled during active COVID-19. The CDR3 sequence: CSATQGAVKAYNEQFF. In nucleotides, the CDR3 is TGCAGCGCCACTCAGGGGGCCGTCAAAGCCTACAATGAGCAGTTCTTC.